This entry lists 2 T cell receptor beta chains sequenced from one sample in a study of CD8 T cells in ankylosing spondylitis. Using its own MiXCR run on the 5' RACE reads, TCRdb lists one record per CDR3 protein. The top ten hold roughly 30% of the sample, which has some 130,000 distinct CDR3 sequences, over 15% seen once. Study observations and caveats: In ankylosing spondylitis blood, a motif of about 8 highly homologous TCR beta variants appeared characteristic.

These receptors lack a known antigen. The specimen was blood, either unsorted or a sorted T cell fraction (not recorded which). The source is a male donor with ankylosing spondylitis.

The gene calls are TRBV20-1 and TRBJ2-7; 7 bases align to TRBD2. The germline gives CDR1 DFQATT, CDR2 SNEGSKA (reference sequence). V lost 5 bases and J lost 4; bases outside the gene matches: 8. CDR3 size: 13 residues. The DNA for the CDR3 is TGCAGTGCTGAGGTGGCGGGAGAGTACGAGCAGTACTTC. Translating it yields CSAEVAGEYEQYF.

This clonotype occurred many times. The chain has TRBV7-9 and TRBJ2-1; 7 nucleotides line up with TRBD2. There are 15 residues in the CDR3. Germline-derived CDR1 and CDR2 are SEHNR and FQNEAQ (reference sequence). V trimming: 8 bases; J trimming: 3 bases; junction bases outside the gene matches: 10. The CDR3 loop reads CASGIKAGFYNEQFF. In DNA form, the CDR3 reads TGTGCCAGCGGAATAAAAGCGGGGTTCTACAATGAGCAGTTCTTC.